A single sample gave rise to the 7 T cell receptor beta chains below, sequenced in a study of T cell repertoires in cytomegalovirus infection (dated by TCRdb to about 2019). This sample was sequenced with an Illumina HiSeq 1500. Through fastp at Q25 and MiXCR, TCRdb rebuilt clones from the public reads, retaining in-frame beta chains. Rows merge per CDR3 protein into single entries with the most common DNA and genes. Here the sample has 680,000 or so distinct CDR3 sequences; 35% occur a single time. The ten largest make up under 3.5% of the sample. The sequenced sample was PBMCs. Receptors were obtained from a human donor in good health (CMV status not recorded). Some clones in this sample may be carry-over from other donors' samples.

Points on this clonotype: A read error may explain this, as a much larger clone is one base away. This sequence joins TRBV2 and TRBJ1-2, with TRBD1 matching 9 bases. Germline V CDR1 and CDR2: SNHLY, FYNNEI. V was clipped by 4 bases and J by 8 bases; unmatched bases: 5. The length of the CDR3 is 13 residues. Written as DNA, the CDR3 is TGTGCCAGCAGTGGAACAGGGGGCGACGGCTACACCTTC. Protein sequence: CASSGTGGDGYTF.

The chain uses TRBV5-6 and TRBJ1-5; TRBD1 is a possible D gene (5 bases). Germline loops: CDR1 SGHDT, CDR2 YYEEEE. The CDR3 extends over 15 amino acids. Trimming took off 7 bases at V and 5 bases at J, with 19 bases between the two ends. For the CDR3, the DNA is TGTGCCAGCTTCAGGGCAGGGTTATTCGATCAGCCCCAGCATTTT. It specifies CASFRAGLFDQPQHF. The full variable domain, with the rest looked up from reference TRBV5-6 and TRBJ1-5, is DAGVTQSPTHLIKTRGQQVTLRCSPKSGHDTVSWYQQALGQGPQFIFQYYEEEERQRGNFPDRFSGHQFPNYSSELNVNALLLGDSALYLCASFRAGLFDQPQHFGDGTRLSIL.

Worth noting for this clonotype: The CDR3 does not end in the conserved phenylalanine or tryptophan, so this is likely a read error. V usage is TRBV9 and J usage is TRBJ2-1; D tentatively fits TRBD1 or TRBD2 (5 bases each). Looked up from germline, CDR1 is SGDLS and CDR2 is YYNGEE. The CDR3 has 17 amino acids. V was clipped by 0 bases and J by 5 bases, with 18 bases between them. The CDR3 loop is CASSVALGSRGDNEQFL. The CDR3 DNA is TGTGCCAGCAGCGTAGCATTGGGATCCCGAGGGGACAATGAGCAGTTCTTA.

J is TRBJ2-3 and V is TRBV6-6, with no clear D. Germline V gene lookup returns CDR1 MNHNY and CDR2 SVGAGI (reference sequence). Trimming removed 7 bases from V and 1 base from J, with 15 bases in between. The CDR3 length is 15 residues. DNA of the CDR3: TGTGCCAGCATTGAATTAACCACTCGCACAGATACGCAGTATTTT. Encoded protein: CASIELTTRTDTQYF.

The rearrangement links TRBV9 to TRBJ2-6, with D hard to call. In germline, CDR1 is SGDLS, CDR2 YYNGEE. This CDR3 has 15 amino acids. The V end lost 4 bases, the J end lost 2 bases, and 10 bases lay between the germline ends. CDR3 nucleotides: TGTGCCAGCAGCTATGCCCGGGCTGGGGCCAACGTCCTGACTTTC. Residues: CASSYARAGANVLTF. The full variable domain, completed using reference TRBV9 and TRBJ2-6, is DSGVTQTPKHLITATGQRVTLRCSPRSGDLSVYWYQQSLDQGLQFLIQYYNGEERAKGNILERFSAQQFPDLHSELNLSSLELGDSALYFCASSYARAGANVLTFGAGSRLTVL.

V usage is TRBV7-6 and J usage is TRBJ2-5; TRBD1 aligns across 7 bases. V lost 4 bases, J lost 2 bases, and 7 bases stayed unmatched. Looked up from germline, CDR1 is SGHVS and CDR2 is FNYEAQ. CDR3 length: 15 amino acids. This chain's CDR3 is CASSWDSLGQETQYF. CDR3 in DNA: TGTGCCAGCAGCTGGGACAGCCTGGGGCAAGAGACCCAGTACTTC.

This clonotype was recorded a few times. The V and J genes are TRBV4-1 and TRBJ1-3; possibly TRBD1 for D (6 bases). This CDR3 has 16 amino acids. V lost 0 bases to trimming and J lost 2 bases, with 11 bases between them. Germline CDR1 and CDR2: MGHRA and YSYEKL. CDR3 amino acids: CASSQERGTTGNTIYF. CDR3 coding DNA: TGCGCCAGCAGCCAAGAGCGTGGGACAACTGGAAACACCATATATTTT.